What follows are 13 T cell receptor beta chains derived from one specimen sequenced in a study of T cells in Graves' hyperthyroidism and ophthalmopathy. The TCR beta CDR3 regions underwent amplification using RNA transcripts as the source. RT-PCR in the first round (using the HTBI primer set) targeted the TCR CDR3. MiXCR, run by TCRdb on the multiplex PCR reads, gives a single entry per CDR3 protein. The table shows nearly 600,000 distinct CDR3 sequences, with 11% to 15% occurring only once. Source material: blood. These receptors were taken from a woman in her late teens or twenties with Graves' ophthalmopathy.

This clonotype was detected a few times. The chain couples TRBV27 to TRBJ2-1, with 12 positions matching TRBD2. This CDR3 has 16 amino acids. Losses at the gene ends were 3 bases for V and 12 bases for J; bases not matched to a gene: 12. Germline V gene data show CDR1 as MNHEY and CDR2 as SMNVEV (reference sequence). CDR3 protein: CASSFWTSGILRGQFF. The CDR3, as DNA: TGTGCCAGCAGTTTTTGGACTAGCGGGATCCTACGTGGGCAGTTCTTC.

This clonotype showed up many times. The V and J genes are TRBV28 and TRBJ1-1; D not certain. The CDR3 is made up of 16 amino acids. Germline V gene data show CDR1 as MDHEN and CDR2 as SYDVKM. Trimming took off 5 bases at V and 3 bases at J, with 19 bases between the two ends. Written as DNA, the CDR3 is TGTGCCAGCAGTACGGGTGATGTGGGGTCGGACACTGAAGCTTTCTTT. Protein sequence: CASSTGDVGSDTEAFF.

This clonotype was observed at least ten times. This CDR3 reads CASSASGRAFPEQFF. CDR3 coding DNA: TGTGCCAGCAGCGCTAGCGGGAGGGCCTTCCCTGAGCAGTTCTTC. The gene calls are TRBV5-6 and TRBJ2-1, with TRBD2 matching over 12 bases. With 4 bases clipped from V and 9 bases from J, the junction kept 8 bases outside the gene matches. CDR3 length equals 15 residues. Per the germline V gene, CDR1 is SGHDT and CDR2 is YYEEEE.

This clonotype was recorded at least ten times. The chain joins TRBV28 to TRBJ2-7; D perhaps matches TRBD1 (5 bases). V gave up 5 bases and J gave up 4 bases, with 12 bases separating them. CDR1 and CDR2 from the germline V gene are MDHEN and SYDVKM. This CDR3 is built from 13 residues. CDR3: CASSPWTLYEQYF. The CDR3 DNA reads as TGTGCCAGCAGTCCCTGGACATTATACGAGCAGTACTTC.

In its sample, this clonotype was seen a few times. The chain is built from TRBV7-9 and TRBJ2-2; 16 bases are a match to TRBD2. Germline values: CDR1 SEHNR, CDR2 FQNEAQ (reference sequence). V dropped 4 bases and J dropped 6; count of bases not matched to a gene: 14. The CDR3 has 20 residues. For the CDR3, the DNA is TGTGCCAGCAGCTCAACTAGAAGGGGACTAGCGGGAGGGCCCGCCGGGGAGCTGTTTTTT. Translation: CASSSTRRGLAGGPAGELFF.

The chain uses TRBV19 and TRBJ1-5, with 7 positions matching TRBD1. With 5 bases clipped from V and 9 bases from J, the junction kept 10 bases outside the gene matches. This CDR3 has 14 amino acids. Germline CDR1 and CDR2: LNHDA and SQIVND (reference sequence). The CDR3 DNA sequence: TGTGCCAGTAGTGGGGGGACAGTCATAGGGCCCCAGCATTTT. Translating gives CASSGGTVIGPQHF.

This clonotype came up a few times. The chain uses TRBV14 and TRBJ2-1; either TRBD1 or TRBD2 may fit D (5 bases each). The V and J ends lost 8 bases and 4 bases respectively, with 18 bases between them. The CDR3 covers 15 residues. Looked up from germline, CDR1 is SGHDN and CDR2 is FVKESK. CDR3 DNA sequence: TGTGCCAGCCAGGGCCGGGACGTCGCGTACAATGAGCAGTTCTTC. It specifies CASQGRDVAYNEQFF. The full variable domain, completed using reference TRBV14 and TRBJ2-1, is EAGVTQFPSHSVIEKGQTVTLRCDPISGHDNLYWYRRVMGKEIKFLLHFVKESKQDESGMPNNRFLAERTGGTYSTLKVQPAELEDSGVYFCASQGRDVAYNEQFFGPGTRLTVL.

This clonotype was recorded a few times. The CDR3 DNA reads TGTGCCAGCAGCATTAGGTGGCGGAGCTCCTACAATGAGCAGTTCTTC. It yields the protein CASSIRWRSSYNEQFF. The chain links TRBV27 to TRBJ2-1, with unresolved D. The length of the CDR3 is 16 residues. Between the trimmed V and J ends, which lost 6 bases and 0 bases, there was a span of 15 bases. Germline V CDR1 and CDR2: MNHEY, SMNVEV (reference sequence).

This clonotype has a count of ten or more. The chain has TRBV6-1 and TRBJ1-5; D is undetermined. There are 16 residues in the CDR3. Germline CDR1 reads MNHNS; CDR2 reads SASEGT. Trimming removed 4 bases at V and 3 bases at J, with 16 bases between. CDR3 sequence (DNA): TGTGCCAGCAGTGCCCGGTGGAGTAATCTCAATCAGCCCCAGCATTTT. It yields the protein CASSARWSNLNQPQHF.

This clonotype occurred many times. J is TRBJ1-1 and V is TRBV12-3 or TRBV12-4; D may be TRBD1 (5 bases). CDR3 size: 16 residues. The ends were cut back, 3 bases at V and 1 base at J, with 15 bases in the middle. DNA of the CDR3: TGTGCCAGCAGTTTTTCTGCCCGGAGGGGGAACACTGAAGCTTTCTTT. Amino acid sequence: CASSFSARRGNTEAFF.

This clonotype occurred a few times. The chain combines TRBV20-1 with TRBJ1-6, with TRBD1 matching over 9 bases. Germline trimming cut 6 bases from V and 1 base from J; bases unmatched to any gene: 7. From germline, CDR1 is DFQATT and CDR2 SNEGSKA (reference sequence). The CDR3 has 16 amino acids. CDR3 sequence: CSALGTGPSYNSPLHF. The CDR3 DNA follows: TGCAGTGCCCTTGGGACAGGGCCTTCCTATAATTCACCCCTCCACTTT.

This clonotype came up many times. This chain joins TRBV28 and TRBJ1-1; no definite D call. V was pared by 3 bases and J by 10 bases, with 9 bases between. The CDR3 consists of 11 residues. The germline CDR1 and CDR2 sequences are MDHEN and SYDVKM. DNA of the CDR3: TGTGCCAGCAGTTTTGAGTTGTCAGCTTTCTTT. Amino acid sequence: CASSFELSAFF.

The chain has TRBV5-1 and TRBJ2-5; D call uncertain. Looked up from germline, CDR1 is SGHRS and CDR2 is YFSETQ. Trimming removed 2 bases at V and 1 base at J, with 15 bases between. The CDR3 sequence is 16 residues long. DNA for the CDR3: TGCGCCAGCAGCTTTGGCCTCCAAAACGCCCAAGAGACCCAGTACTTC. Translation gives CASSFGLQNAQETQYF.